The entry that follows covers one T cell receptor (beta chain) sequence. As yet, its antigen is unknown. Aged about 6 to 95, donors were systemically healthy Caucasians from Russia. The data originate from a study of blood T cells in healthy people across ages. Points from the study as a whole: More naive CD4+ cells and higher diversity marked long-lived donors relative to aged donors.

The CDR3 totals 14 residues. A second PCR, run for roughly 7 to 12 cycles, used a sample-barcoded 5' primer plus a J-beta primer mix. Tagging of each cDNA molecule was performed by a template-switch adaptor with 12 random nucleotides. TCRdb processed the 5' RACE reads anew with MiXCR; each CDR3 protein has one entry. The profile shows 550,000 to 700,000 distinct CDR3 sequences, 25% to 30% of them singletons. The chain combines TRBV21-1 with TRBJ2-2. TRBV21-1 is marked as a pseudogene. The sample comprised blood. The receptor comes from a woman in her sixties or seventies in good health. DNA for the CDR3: TGTGCCAGCAGCAAAGAGGCGGCTACCGGGGAGCTGTTTTTT. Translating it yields CASSKEAATGELFF.